Listed below are T cell receptor beta chains from one sample, sequenced in a study of T cells in Graves' hyperthyroidism and ophthalmopathy. TCRdb re-called the multiplex PCR reads with MiXCR, one entry per CDR3 protein. The sample lists under 250,000 distinct CDR3 sequences; approximately 23% were seen once. The material sequenced was blood. The receptors were sampled from a woman aged 40-49 years with Graves' ophthalmopathy. Both conserved end residues are trimmed from each CDR3. Clone size is given for some rows only: seen once, a few or many times, or a class if the clone is expanded.

V gene	clone size	CDR3 protein
TRBV27	many	ASSLWASGRGEQY
TRBV2	NA	ATYLTSSGANVLT
TRBV6-1	few	ASREMGRETQY
TRBV13	many	ASSTRGQAATKNIQY
TRBV6-1	NA	ASRRLARTKQETQY
TRBV28	many	ASNALGTAIDTGELF
TRBV6-5	many	ASSYGGQEDGYT
TRBV28	many	ASSLPWGTEAF
TRBV7-2	NA	ASSRDSQTQY
TRBV28	many	ASSLNQGGSPLH
TRBV29-1	many	SVVSHLSYEQY
TRBV6-2/TRBV6-3	once	ASSYHRGAGYT
TRBV6-5	many	ASTYSYEQY
TRBV5-1	NA	ASSRGQGGRQY
TRBV5-5	many	ASSLWSGTEAF
TRBV6-1	NA	ASSEVGGPSYEQY